One and the same sample provided the 25 T cell receptor beta chains below, sequenced in a study of T cell responses to AZD1222 COVID-19 vaccine. The data were produced by immunoSEQ multiplex PCR, yet TCRdb's version contains in-frame clones alone and is incomplete. The table lists 100,000 to 150,000 clones, approximately 88% of them singletons, with around 1.5% in the top ten. The specimen was peripheral blood, collected on day 0 of AZD1222 vaccination. The receptor source for this set is an adult in good health.

This sequence joins TRBV4-2 and TRBJ2-7; no clear D gene. This CDR3 region has 14 residues. CDR1 is LGHNA and CDR2 is YNFKEQ in the germline V gene. V lost 0 bases, J lost 3 bases, and 9 bases lay in between. The CDR3 here is CASSQDAAVYEQYF. Written as DNA, the CDR3 is TGTGCCAGCAGCCAAGATGCCGCGGTCTACGAGCAGTACTTC.

This chain joins TRBV7-2 and TRBJ1-2; 11 nucleotides agree with TRBD1. Per the germline V gene, CDR1 is SGHTA and CDR2 is FQGNSA. This CDR3 is 14 amino acids long. V shed 5 bases and J 3 bases; nucleotides not matched to a gene: 2. The CDR3 protein is CASSPGQGDYGYTF. DNA for the CDR3: TGTGCCAGCAGCCCGGGACAGGGGGACTATGGCTACACCTTC.

This sequence joins TRBV6-2 or TRBV6-3 and TRBJ2-1, with a possible D match to TRBD2 (5 bases). Germline CDR1 is MNHEY and CDR2 is SVGEGT. The CDR3 totals 14 residues. V was clipped by 2 bases and J by 10 bases, with 15 bases between them. The CDR3 bases are TGTGCCAGCAGTTACCGGGAAAATAAAGGAGAGCAGTTCTTC. This encodes CASSYRENKGEQFF.

The chain couples TRBV10-1 to TRBJ1-1; D is unresolved. The CDR3 sequence is 11 residues long. The V end lost 3 bases, the J end lost 5 bases, and 4 bases lay between the germline ends. CDR1 is WNHNN and CDR2 is SYGVQD in the germline V gene (reference sequence). CDR3 protein: CASSDGTEAFF. The CDR3 DNA reads as TGCGCCAGCAGTGACGGGACTGAAGCTTTCTTT.

The chain has TRBV4-1 and TRBJ1-4; 8 nucleotides line up with TRBD1. Trimming cost V 0 bases and J 12 bases; bases outside gene matches: 9. This CDR3 region has 15 residues. In germline, CDR1 is MGHRA, CDR2 YSYEKL. The CDR3 DNA sequence: TGCGCCAGCAGCCAAGATAACAGGGGGTTGGGACAACTGTTTTTT. Translation gives CASSQDNRGLGQLFF.

The chain couples TRBV6-5 to TRBJ2-1, with D tentatively TRBD2 (7 bases). Trimming pared 1 base from V and 7 bases from J, leaving 11 bases between. The CDR3 length is 14 residues. Germline loops: CDR1 MNHEY, CDR2 SVGAGI. The CDR3 DNA reads TGTGCCAGCAGTTACTGGGGGAGGGGGAATGAGCAGTTCTTC. It yields the protein CASSYWGRGNEQFF.

The chain has TRBV2 and TRBJ1-4; D gene ambiguous. The CDR3 has 17 amino acids. Germline V gives CDR1 SNHLY, CDR2 FYNNEI. V lost 4 bases and J lost 7, with 22 bases in between. Here the CDR3 reads CASSVGSPLGSGEKLFF. The CDR3 coding sequence is TGTGCCAGCAGTGTGGGCTCCCCCCTAGGGAGTGGTGAAAAACTGTTTTTT.

The rearrangement links TRBV24-1 to TRBJ2-1; possibly TRBD2 for D (5 bases). The CDR3 is made up of 16 amino acids. The V end was cut by 4 bases, the J end by 1 base, with 13 bases between. Germline V CDR1 and CDR2: KGHDR, SFDVKD. This chain's CDR3 is CATSDAAGDSYNEQFF. For the CDR3, the DNA is TGTGCCACCAGTGACGCAGCCGGGGATTCCTACAATGAGCAGTTCTTC.

The V gene is TRBV9, the J gene TRBJ2-1; D uncertain. Germline CDR1 and CDR2: SGDLS and YYNGEE. CDR3 length: 14 amino acids. The ends were cut back, 0 bases at V and 5 bases at J, with 9 bases in the middle. The CDR3 is CASSVELLNNEQFF. CDR3 DNA sequence: TGTGCCAGCAGCGTAGAACTACTGAACAATGAGCAGTTCTTC.

The J gene is TRBJ2-1, the V gene TRBV10-3, with D perhaps matching TRBD1 (6 bases). V was pared by 1 base and J by 3 bases, with 16 bases between. Germline CDR1 reads ENHRY; CDR2 reads SYGVKD. There are 17 residues in the CDR3. CDR3 nucleotide sequence: TGTGCCATCAGTGAGTACCGGGACACCCGCCTCTACAATGAGCAGTTCTTC. Its protein product is CAISEYRDTRLYNEQFF.

The chain joins TRBV7-9 to TRBJ2-1; TRBD1 agrees at 7 bases. Germline CDR1 SEHNR, CDR2 FQNEAQ (reference sequence). The CDR3 loop spans 17 amino acids. The V gene end was trimmed by 4 bases and the J gene end by 8 bases; junction bases not matched to a gene: 17. The CDR3 here is CASSSQIYRDRSYEQFF. The CDR3 bases are TGTGCCAGCAGCTCCCAGATCTACCGGGACAGATCGTATGAGCAGTTCTTC.

V gene TRBV19 combines with J gene TRBJ1-2; D gene uncertain. Trimming left V 8 bases short and J 7 bases short, with 23 bases between. This CDR3 region has 15 residues. CDR1 is LNHDA and CDR2 is SQIVND in the germline V gene (reference sequence). The CDR3: CASRKPGKKIGGYTF. The CDR3 DNA reads TGTGCCAGTCGCAAACCGGGGAAGAAAATAGGTGGCTACACCTTC. The full variable domain, in which reference TRBV19 and TRBJ1-2 provide the parts outside the CDR3, is DGGITQSPKYLFRKEGQNVTLSCEQNLNHDAMYWYRQDPGQGLRLIYYSQIVNDFQKGDIAEGYSVSREKKESFPLTVTSAQKNPTAFYLCASRKPGKKIGGYTFGSGTRLTVV.

This chain uses TRBV5-1 with TRBJ1-2; no reliable D call. This CDR3 is 13 amino acids long. Germline CDR1 and CDR2: SGHRS and YFSETQ. V gave up 2 bases and J gave up 4 bases, with 9 bases separating them. In nucleotides, the CDR3 is TGCGCCAGCAGCTTTGCGGAATCCTATGGCTACACCTTC. Translated, it gives CASSFAESYGYTF.

This sequence joins TRBV5-6 and TRBJ1-1; D gene uncertain. Deletions cut 0 bases from V and 1 base from J, with 4 bases between. This CDR3 contains 13 residues. Germline CDR1 is SGHDT and CDR2 is YYEEEE. CDR3 DNA sequence: TGTGCCAGCAGCTTGGAGGGGAACACTGAAGCTTTCTTT. Translated, it gives CASSLEGNTEAFF.

This chain uses TRBV7-9 with TRBJ2-1, with D possibly being TRBD1 (6 bases). V shed 3 bases and J shed 10 bases, with 19 bases lying between them. Germline CDR1 is SEHNR and CDR2 is FQNEAQ (reference sequence). The CDR3 consists of 15 residues. The CDR3 region is CASSLISFAGTEQFF. In nucleotides, the CDR3 is TGTGCCAGCAGCTTGATTTCCTTCGCCGGGACAGAGCAGTTCTTC.

CDR3 coding DNA: TGTGCCAGCAGCCGGGGGACAGGGGGCAATCAGCCCCAGCATTTT. This translates into CASSRGTGGNQPQHF. J is TRBJ1-5 and V is TRBV7-8, with 10 bases that match TRBD1. The CDR3 totals 15 residues. Germline-derived CDR1 and CDR2 are SGHVS and FQNEAQ. Unmatched junction bases numbered 3, after V lost 5 bases and J lost 2 bases.

The CDR3 region is CASSFTGEGSYEQYF. The CDR3 bases are TGTGCCAGCAGTTTCACAGGGGAGGGCTCCTACGAGCAGTACTTC. The gene calls are TRBV6-5 and TRBJ2-7; the D gene could be TRBD1 or TRBD2 (7 bases each). Germline V gene lookup returns CDR1 MNHEY and CDR2 SVGAGI. The CDR3 extends over 15 amino acids. V dropped 4 bases and J dropped 0 bases, with 13 bases sitting between them.

The V gene is TRBV9, the J gene TRBJ2-2, with D hard to call. Germline assignment: CDR1 SGDLS and CDR2 YYNGEE. The CDR3 consists of 11 residues. V was shortened by 1 base and J by 6 bases, with 1 base between the two germline ends. The CDR3 protein is CASSVSGELFF. The DNA of the CDR3 is TGTGCCAGCAGCGTATCCGGGGAGCTGTTTTTT.

In the case of this clone: Other DNA sequences from this sample encode an identical CDR3 as well. The CDR3, as DNA: TGTGCCAGCAGCCAAGGGCGCGACAGGGGGGGTTACGAGCAGTACTTC. Its translation is CASSQGRDRGGYEQYF. V and J are TRBV3-1 (or the pseudogene TRBV3-2) and TRBJ2-7; 9 bases agree with TRBD1. Germline lookup yields CDR1 LGHDT and CDR2 YNNKEL (reference sequence). The V segment lost 1 base and the J segment 4 bases; nucleotides outside the gene matches: 8. The CDR3 totals 16 residues.

Concerning this clone itself: The junction and the germline gene differ at one end; a read error may be behind it. V is TRBV7-7 and J is TRBJ2-2; D possibly matches TRBD1 or TRBD2 (5 bases each). This CDR3 contains 16 residues. Germline CDR1 reads SSHAT; CDR2 reads FNYEAQ (reference sequence). The DNA for the CDR3 is TGTGCTAGCAGCCCGGGACGGCCGATGAACACCGGGGAGCTGTTTTTT. Its translation is CASSPGRPMNTGELFF.

This clone was detected once. The chain recombines TRBV19 with TRBJ1-1; weak D call: TRBD1 (5 bases). CDR3 length: 15 residues. V was shortened by 6 bases and J by 7 bases, with 21 bases between the two germline ends. Germline CDR1 is LNHDA and CDR2 is SQIVND (reference sequence). The CDR3 DNA is TGTGCCAGTAGCCTCGCGGGGCGAGGGAATGGTGAAGCTTTCTTT. Encoded protein: CASSLAGRGNGEAFF.

The V and J genes are TRBV9 and TRBJ2-3; tentatively, D is TRBD2 (5 bases). Germline CDR1 is SGDLS and CDR2 is YYNGEE. This CDR3 is 13 amino acids long. The V end was cut by 7 bases, the J end by 4 bases, with 13 bases between. Here the CDR3 reads CASRGRGSDTQYF. The CDR3 bases are TGTGCCAGCCGCGGACGGGGATCAGATACGCAGTATTTT.

V usage is TRBV4-1 and J usage is TRBJ2-2; TRBD1 agrees at 7 bases. Trimming removed 0 bases from V and 1 base from J; junction bases left unmatched: 2. Per the germline V gene, CDR1 is MGHRA and CDR2 is YSYEKL. This CDR3 has 16 amino acids. In DNA, the CDR3 is TGCGCCAGCAGCCAAGATGACAGGGTGAACACCGGGGAGCTGTTTTTT. Translating it yields CASSQDDRVNTGELFF.

V gene TRBV11-2 combines with J gene TRBJ1-2; D might be TRBD1 (5 bases). Trimming took 0 bases from V and 5 from J, leaving 19 bases between them. Germline V lookup: CDR1 SGHAT, CDR2 FQNNGV. The CDR3 consists of 17 residues. Here the CDR3 DNA reads TGTGCCAGCAGCTTAGATATCTCTTCGGGGCCGGAATATGGCTACACCTTC. Translating gives CASSLDISSGPEYGYTF.

The V call is TRBV5-5, the J call TRBJ2-3, with 7 bases fitting TRBD2. Germline trimming cut 4 bases from V and 6 bases from J; bases unmatched to any gene: 11. The CDR3 has 15 residues. Per the germline V gene, CDR1 is SGHKS and CDR2 is YYEKEE (reference sequence). CDR3 nucleotides: TGTGCCAGCAGCCTTGGCGCGGGAGAGGGGGATACGCAGTATTTT. It is translated as CASSLGAGEGDTQYF. The full variable domain, completed using reference TRBV5-5 and TRBJ2-3, is DAGVTQSPTHLIKTRGQQVTLRCSPISGHKSVSWYQQVLGQGPQFIFQYYEKEERGRGNFPDRFSARQFPNYSSELNVNALLLGDSALYLCASSLGAGEGDTQYFGPGTRLTVL.